This TCR beta chain was captured by sequencing in a study of T cells in Graves' hyperthyroidism and ophthalmopathy. V was trimmed by 2 bases and J by 4 bases, leaving 6 bases between them. Germline-derived CDR1 and CDR2 are MNHEY and SVGAGI. The CDR3 sequence is 13 residues long. Regions amplified from RNA transcripts were the TCR beta CDR3 regions. The HTBI primer set was used in a first-round RT-PCR of the TCR CDR3. TCRdb re-called the multiplex PCR reads with MiXCR, one entry per CDR3 protein. This repertoire shows 200,000 to 300,000 distinct CDR3 sequences, less than 20% found once; its top ten account for around 26%. This clonotype was picked up many times.

J is TRBJ2-4 and V is TRBV6-5, with a tentative D call TRBD1 (5 bases). Sequenced input: blood. The TCR comes from a woman between 18 and 29 years old with Graves' ophthalmopathy. Here the CDR3 reads CASSYGAKNIQYF. The DNA for the CDR3 is TGTGCCAGCAGTTACGGGGCAAAAAACATTCAGTACTTC.